Below, one T cell receptor (beta chain) is given with its context. What it recognizes is unknown. These data come from a study of OX40 agonist ivuxolimab in advanced cancers. Whole-study context: Every 2 weeks, patients received ivuxolimab intravenously, dosed at 0.01 to 10 mg/kg. The group had a mean age of around 64 years, ranged from about 23 to 85, and was roughly 80% male.

Assay used: immunoSEQ multiplex PCR; TCRdb lists only in-frame clones, some missing. In the table there are about 58,000 clones, approximately 88% of which are singletons. The CDR3 length is 15 residues. The ends were cut back, 4 bases at V and 0 bases at J, with 12 bases in the middle. Germline V gene lookup returns CDR1 KGHSH and CDR2 LQKENI. Study-wide results and caveats: Fewer expanded clones were found on average in CD4+ than in CD8+ T cells. Also showing low normalized T-cell clonal expansion were some of the nonresponders.

Sequenced material: CD4+ or CD8+ T cells sorted from blood, taken in a trial of the OX40 agonist ivuxolimab. The clonotype originates from an adult with an advanced solid tumor such as melanoma, head and neck, liver or kidney cancer. The rearrangement links TRBV18 to TRBJ1-2; D possibly corresponds to TRBD1 (5 bases). The CDR3 region has the DNA TGTGCCAGCTCACAGGAGGGGCGAGCTAACTATGGCTACACCTTC. Its translation is CASSQEGRANYGYTF.